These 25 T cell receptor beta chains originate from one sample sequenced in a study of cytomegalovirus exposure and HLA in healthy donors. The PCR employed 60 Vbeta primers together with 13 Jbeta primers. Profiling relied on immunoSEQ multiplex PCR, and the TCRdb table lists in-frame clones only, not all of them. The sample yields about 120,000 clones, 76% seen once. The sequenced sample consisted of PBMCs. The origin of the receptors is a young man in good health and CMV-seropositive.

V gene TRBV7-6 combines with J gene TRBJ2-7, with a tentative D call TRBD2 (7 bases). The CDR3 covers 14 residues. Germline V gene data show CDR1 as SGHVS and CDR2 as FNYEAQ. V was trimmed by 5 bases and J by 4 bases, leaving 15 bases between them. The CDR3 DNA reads TGTGCCAGCAGCCTCCGGGGGGCACTATACGAGCAGTACTTC. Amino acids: CASSLRGALYEQYF.

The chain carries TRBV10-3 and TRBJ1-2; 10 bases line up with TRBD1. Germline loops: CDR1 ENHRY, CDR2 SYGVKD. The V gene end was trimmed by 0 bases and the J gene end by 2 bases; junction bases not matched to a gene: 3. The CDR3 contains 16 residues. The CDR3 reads CAISESPGQGNYGYTF. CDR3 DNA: TGTGCCATCAGTGAGTCCCCGGGACAGGGGAACTATGGCTACACCTTC.

The DNA of the CDR3 is TGTGCCAGCAGCCTTGATCCGGGGAGGGCCGAGCAGTACTTC. Translated, it gives CASSLDPGRAEQYF. The chain uses TRBV7-6 and TRBJ2-7; TRBD2 matches 7 bases. Trimming removed 5 bases from V and 6 bases from J; junction bases left unmatched: 10. Germline CDR1 and CDR2: SGHVS and FNYEAQ. This CDR3 spans 14 amino acids.

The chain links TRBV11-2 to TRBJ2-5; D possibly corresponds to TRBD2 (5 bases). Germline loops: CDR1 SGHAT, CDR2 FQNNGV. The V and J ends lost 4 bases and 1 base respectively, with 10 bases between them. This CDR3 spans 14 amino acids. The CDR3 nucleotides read TGTGCCAGCAGCTCAAAGCGGTTCCAAGAGACCCAGTACTTC. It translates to CASSSKRFQETQYF.

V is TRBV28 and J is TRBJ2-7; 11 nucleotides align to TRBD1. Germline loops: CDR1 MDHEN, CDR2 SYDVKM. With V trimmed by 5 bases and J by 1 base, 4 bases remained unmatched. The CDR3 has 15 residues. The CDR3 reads CASSRDRGGSYEQYF. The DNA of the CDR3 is TGTGCCAGCAGTAGGGACAGGGGGGGGTCCTACGAGCAGTACTTC.

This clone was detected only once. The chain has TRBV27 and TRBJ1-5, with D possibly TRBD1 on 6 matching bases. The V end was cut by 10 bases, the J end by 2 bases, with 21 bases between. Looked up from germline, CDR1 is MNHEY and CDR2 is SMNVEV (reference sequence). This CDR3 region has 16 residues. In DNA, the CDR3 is TGTGCCACGAAAACGCGGGGGGCTGGAGGCAATCAGCCCCAGCATTTT. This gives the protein CATKTRGAGGNQPQHF.

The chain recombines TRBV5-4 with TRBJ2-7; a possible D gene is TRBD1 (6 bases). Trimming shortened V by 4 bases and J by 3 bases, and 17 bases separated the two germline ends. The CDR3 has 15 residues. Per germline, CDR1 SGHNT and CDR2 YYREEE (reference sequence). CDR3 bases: TGTGCCAGCAGCAAAAGCTCGCAGGGGAACTACGAGCAGTACTTC. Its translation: CASSKSSQGNYEQYF.

The CDR3 DNA is TGCGCCAGCAGCCAAGAGGGGCTGGGTTCGGATACGCAGTATTTT. It specifies CASSQEGLGSDTQYF. The chain is built from TRBV4-3 and TRBJ2-3; TRBD1 is a possible D gene (5 bases). Germline values: CDR1 LGHNA, CDR2 YSLEER. There are 15 residues in the CDR3. V was pared by 0 bases and J by 6 bases, with 13 bases between.

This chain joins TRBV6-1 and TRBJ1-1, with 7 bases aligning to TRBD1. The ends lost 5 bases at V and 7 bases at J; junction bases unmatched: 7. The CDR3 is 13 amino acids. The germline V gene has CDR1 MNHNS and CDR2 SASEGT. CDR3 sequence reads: CASSPTGASEAFF. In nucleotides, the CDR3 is TGTGCCAGCAGTCCAACAGGGGCGAGTGAAGCTTTCTTT.

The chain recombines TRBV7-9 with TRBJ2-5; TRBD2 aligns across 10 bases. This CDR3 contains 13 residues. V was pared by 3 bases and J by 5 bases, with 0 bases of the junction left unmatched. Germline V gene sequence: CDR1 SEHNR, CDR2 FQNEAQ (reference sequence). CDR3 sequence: CASSLTSGETQYF. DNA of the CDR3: TGTGCCAGCAGCTTGACTAGCGGGGAGACCCAGTACTTC.

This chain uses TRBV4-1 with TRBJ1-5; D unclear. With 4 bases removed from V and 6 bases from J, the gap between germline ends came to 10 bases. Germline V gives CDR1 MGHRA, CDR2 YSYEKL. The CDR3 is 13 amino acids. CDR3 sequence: CASSPPNTQPQHF. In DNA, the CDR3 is TGCGCCAGCAGCCCCCCGAACACTCAGCCCCAGCATTTT.

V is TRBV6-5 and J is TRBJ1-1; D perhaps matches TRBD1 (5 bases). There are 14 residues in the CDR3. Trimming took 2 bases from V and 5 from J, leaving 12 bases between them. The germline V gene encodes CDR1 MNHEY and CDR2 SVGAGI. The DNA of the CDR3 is TGTGCCAGCAGTTACAACGGCGGGGCAACTGAAGCTTTCTTT. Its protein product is CASSYNGGATEAFF.

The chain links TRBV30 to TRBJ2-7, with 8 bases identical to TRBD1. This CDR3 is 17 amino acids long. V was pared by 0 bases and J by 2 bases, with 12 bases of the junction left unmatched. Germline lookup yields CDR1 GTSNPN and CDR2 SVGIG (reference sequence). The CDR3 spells CAWSVTKWDRSPYEQYF. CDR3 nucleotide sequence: TGTGCCTGGAGTGTCACTAAGTGGGACAGGAGCCCCTACGAGCAGTACTTC. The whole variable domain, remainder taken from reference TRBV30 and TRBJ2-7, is SQTIHQWPATLVQPVGSPLSLECTVEGTSNPNLYWYRQAAGRGLQLLFYSVGIGQISSEVPQNLSASRPQDRQFILSSKKLLLSDSGFYLCAWSVTKWDRSPYEQYFGPGTRLTVT.

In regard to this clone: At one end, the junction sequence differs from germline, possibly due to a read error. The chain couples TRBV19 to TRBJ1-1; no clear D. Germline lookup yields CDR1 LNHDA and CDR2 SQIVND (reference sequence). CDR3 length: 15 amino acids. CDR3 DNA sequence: TGTGCCAGTAGTTTCCTAGGATCCATGAACACTGAAGCTTCCTTT. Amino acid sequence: CASSFLGSMNTEASF.

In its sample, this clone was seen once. The CDR3 spells CASSTSGTGFTDTQYF. The CDR3 coding sequence is TGTGCCAGCAGCACCTCCGGGACAGGGTTCACAGATACGCAGTATTTT. The genes are TRBV7-9 and TRBJ2-3; 9 nucleotides match TRBD1. After removal of 5 bases from V and 2 bases from J, the junction contained 8 bases not matched to a gene. In germline, CDR1 is SEHNR, CDR2 FQNEAQ (reference sequence). The CDR3 has 16 amino acids.

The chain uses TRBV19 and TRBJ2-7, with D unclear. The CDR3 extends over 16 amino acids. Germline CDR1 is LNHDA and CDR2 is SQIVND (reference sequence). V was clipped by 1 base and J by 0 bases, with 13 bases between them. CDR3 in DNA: TGTGCCAGTAGTATAGCTGGGCCTCCAAGCTCCTACGAGCAGTACTTC. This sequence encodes CASSIAGPPSSYEQYF.

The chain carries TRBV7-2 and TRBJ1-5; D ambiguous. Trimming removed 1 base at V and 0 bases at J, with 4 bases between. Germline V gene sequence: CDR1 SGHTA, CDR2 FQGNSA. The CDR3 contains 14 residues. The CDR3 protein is CASSLDNSNQPQHF. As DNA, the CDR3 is TGTGCCAGCAGCTTAGACAATAGCAATCAGCCCCAGCATTTT.

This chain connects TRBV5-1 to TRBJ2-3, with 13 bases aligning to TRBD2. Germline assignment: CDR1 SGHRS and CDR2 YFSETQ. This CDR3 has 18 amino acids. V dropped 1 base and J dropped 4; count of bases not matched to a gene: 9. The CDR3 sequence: CASSLSATSGGLADTQYF. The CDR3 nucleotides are TGCGCCAGCAGCTTGTCAGCGACTAGCGGGGGGCTGGCAGATACGCAGTATTTT.

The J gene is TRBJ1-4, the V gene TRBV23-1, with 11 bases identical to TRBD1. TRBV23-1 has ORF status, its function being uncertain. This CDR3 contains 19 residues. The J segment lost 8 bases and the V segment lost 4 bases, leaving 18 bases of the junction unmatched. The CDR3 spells CASSRPRTGGGGSGEKLFF. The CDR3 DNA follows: TGCGCCAGCAGTCGGCCGAGGACAGGGGGCGGTGGTTCGGGAGAAAAACTGTTTTTT.

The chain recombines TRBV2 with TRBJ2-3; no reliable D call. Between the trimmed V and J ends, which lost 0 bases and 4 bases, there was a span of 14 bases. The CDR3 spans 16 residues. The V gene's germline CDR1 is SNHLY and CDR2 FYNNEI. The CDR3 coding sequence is TGTGCCAGCAGTGAAGCGCTTGTAGCTGCCTCAGATACGCAGTATTTT. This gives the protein CASSEALVAASDTQYF.

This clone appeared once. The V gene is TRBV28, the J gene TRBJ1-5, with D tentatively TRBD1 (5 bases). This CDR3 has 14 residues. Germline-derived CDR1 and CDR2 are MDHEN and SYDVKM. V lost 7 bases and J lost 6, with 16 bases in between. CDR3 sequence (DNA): TGTGCCAGCACCCCCGGGACTACGACTCAGCCCCAGCATTTT. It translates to CASTPGTTTQPQHF.

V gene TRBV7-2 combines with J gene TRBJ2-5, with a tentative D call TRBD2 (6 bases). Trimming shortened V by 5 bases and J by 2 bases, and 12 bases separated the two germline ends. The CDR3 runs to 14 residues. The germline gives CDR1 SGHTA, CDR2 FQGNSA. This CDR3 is CASSPGLQQETQYF. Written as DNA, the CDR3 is TGTGCCAGCAGCCCGGGACTTCAACAAGAGACCCAGTACTTC.

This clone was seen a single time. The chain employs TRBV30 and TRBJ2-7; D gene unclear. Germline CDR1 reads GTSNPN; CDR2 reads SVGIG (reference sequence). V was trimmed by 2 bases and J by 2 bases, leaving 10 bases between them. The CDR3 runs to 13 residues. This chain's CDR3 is CAWSPQTTYEQYF. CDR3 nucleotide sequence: TGTGCCTGGAGTCCCCAAACAACCTACGAGCAGTACTTC.

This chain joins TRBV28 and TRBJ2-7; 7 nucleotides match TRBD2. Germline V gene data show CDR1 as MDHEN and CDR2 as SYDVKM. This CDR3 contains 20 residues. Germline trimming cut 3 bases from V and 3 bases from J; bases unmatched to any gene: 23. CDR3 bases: TGTGCCAGCAGTTTCCCTGTTAAGACAGCGGGGCACGACTACAACTACGAGCAGTACTTC. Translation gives CASSFPVKTAGHDYNYEQYF.

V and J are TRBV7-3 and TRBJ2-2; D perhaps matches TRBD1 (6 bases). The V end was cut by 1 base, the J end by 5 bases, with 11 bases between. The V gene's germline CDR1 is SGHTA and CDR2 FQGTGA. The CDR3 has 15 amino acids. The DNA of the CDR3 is TGTGCCAGCAGCTTAAAGGGGGTCAAAACCGGGGAGCTGTTTTTT. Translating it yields CASSLKGVKTGELFF.